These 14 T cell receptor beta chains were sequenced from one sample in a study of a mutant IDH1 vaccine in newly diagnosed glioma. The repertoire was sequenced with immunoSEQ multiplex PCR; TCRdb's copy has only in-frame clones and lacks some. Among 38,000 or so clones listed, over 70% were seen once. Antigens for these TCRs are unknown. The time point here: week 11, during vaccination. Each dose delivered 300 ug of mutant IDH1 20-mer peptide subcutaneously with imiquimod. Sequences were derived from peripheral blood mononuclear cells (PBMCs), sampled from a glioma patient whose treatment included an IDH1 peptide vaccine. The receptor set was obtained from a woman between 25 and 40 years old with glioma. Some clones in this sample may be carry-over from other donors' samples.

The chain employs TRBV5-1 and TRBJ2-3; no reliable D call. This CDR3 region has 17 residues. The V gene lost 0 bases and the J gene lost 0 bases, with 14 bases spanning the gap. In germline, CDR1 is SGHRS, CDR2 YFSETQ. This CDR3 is CASSLAPSVTSTDTQYF. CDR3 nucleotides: TGCGCCAGCAGCTTGGCCCCCAGCGTCACTAGCACAGATACGCAGTATTTT.

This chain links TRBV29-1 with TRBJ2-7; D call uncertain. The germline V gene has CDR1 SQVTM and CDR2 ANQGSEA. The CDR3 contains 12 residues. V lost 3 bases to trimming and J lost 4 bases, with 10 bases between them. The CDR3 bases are TGCAGCGTTGAGAAGAGCAGGTACGAGCAGTACTTC. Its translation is CSVEKSRYEQYF.

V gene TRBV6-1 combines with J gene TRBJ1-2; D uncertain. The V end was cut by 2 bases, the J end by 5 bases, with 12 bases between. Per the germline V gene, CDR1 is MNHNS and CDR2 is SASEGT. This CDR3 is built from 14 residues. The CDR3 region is CASSEPARGYGYTF. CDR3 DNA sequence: TGTGCCAGCAGTGAACCAGCCAGAGGGTATGGCTACACCTTC.

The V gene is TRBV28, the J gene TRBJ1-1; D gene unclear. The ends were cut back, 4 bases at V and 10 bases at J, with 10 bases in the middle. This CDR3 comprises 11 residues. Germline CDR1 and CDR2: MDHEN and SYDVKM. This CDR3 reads CASSSSRGAFF. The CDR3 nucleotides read TGTGCCAGCAGTTCTTCTCGGGGAGCTTTCTTT.

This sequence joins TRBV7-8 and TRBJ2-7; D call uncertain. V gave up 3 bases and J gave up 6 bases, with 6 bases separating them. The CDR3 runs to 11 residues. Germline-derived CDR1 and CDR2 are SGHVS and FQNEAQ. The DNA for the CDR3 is TGTGCCAGCAGCTTTTTGGGCGAGCAGTACTTC. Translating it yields CASSFLGEQYF.

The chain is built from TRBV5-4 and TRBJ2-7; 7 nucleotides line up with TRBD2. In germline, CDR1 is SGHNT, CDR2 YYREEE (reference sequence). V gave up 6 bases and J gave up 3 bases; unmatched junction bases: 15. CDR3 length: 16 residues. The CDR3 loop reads CASTSRGGLEIYEQYF. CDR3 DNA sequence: TGTGCCAGCACCTCCCGAGGTGGACTAGAGATCTACGAGCAGTACTTC.

This CDR3 is CASSPGLAGSNEQFF. The CDR3 region has the DNA TGTGCCAGCAGCCCGGGACTAGCGGGATCCAATGAGCAGTTCTTC. The V call is TRBV5-4, the J call TRBJ2-1; 13 bases fit TRBD2. Trimming removed 4 bases from V and 6 bases from J; junction bases left unmatched: 4. Looked up from germline, CDR1 is SGHNT and CDR2 is YYREEE (reference sequence). This CDR3 spans 15 amino acids.

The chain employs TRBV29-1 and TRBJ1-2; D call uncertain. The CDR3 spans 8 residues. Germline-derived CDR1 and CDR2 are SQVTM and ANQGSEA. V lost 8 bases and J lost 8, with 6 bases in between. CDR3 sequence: CSPEGYTF. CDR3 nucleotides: TGCAGCCCCGAAGGCTACACCTTC.

The DNA for the CDR3 is TGTGCCAGCAGCTTTACGGGACTAGCGGGAGATGAGCAGTTCTTC. Protein: CASSFTGLAGDEQFF. The chain is built from TRBV13 and TRBJ2-1; 14 positions agree with TRBD2. The CDR3 runs 15 residues. With V trimmed by 3 bases and J by 8 bases, 3 bases remained unmatched. CDR1 and CDR2 from the germline V gene are PRHDT and FYEKMQ (reference sequence).

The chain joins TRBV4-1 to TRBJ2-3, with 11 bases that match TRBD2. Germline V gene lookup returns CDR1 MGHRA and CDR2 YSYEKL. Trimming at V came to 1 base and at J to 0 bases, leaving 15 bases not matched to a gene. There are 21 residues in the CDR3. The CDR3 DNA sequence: TGCGCCAGCAGCCAAGGGACGACTAGCGGGACTAAAGTGGCTAGCACAGATACGCAGTATTTT. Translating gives CASSQGTTSGTKVASTDTQYF.

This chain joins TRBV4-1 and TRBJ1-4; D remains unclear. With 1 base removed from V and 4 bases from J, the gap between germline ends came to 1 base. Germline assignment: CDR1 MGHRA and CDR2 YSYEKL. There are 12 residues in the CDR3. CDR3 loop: CASSQVNEKLFF. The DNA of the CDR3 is TGCGCCAGCAGCCAAGTTAATGAAAAACTGTTTTTT.

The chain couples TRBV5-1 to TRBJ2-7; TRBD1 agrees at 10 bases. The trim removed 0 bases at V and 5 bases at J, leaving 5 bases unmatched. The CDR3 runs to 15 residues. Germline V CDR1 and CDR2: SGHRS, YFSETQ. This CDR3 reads CASSLEGDRGHEQYF. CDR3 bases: TGCGCCAGCAGCTTGGAAGGGGACAGGGGCCACGAGCAGTACTTC.

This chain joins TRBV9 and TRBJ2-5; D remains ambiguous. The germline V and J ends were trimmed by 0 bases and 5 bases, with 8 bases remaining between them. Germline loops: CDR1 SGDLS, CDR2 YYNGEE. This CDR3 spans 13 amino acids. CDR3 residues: CASSVGLGETQYF. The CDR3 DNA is TGTGCCAGCAGCGTAGGCCTAGGGGAGACCCAGTACTTC. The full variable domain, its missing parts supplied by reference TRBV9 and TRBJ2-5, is DSGVTQTPKHLITATGQRVTLRCSPRSGDLSVYWYQQSLDQGLQFLIQYYNGEERAKGNILERFSAQQFPDLHSELNLSSLELGDSALYFCASSVGLGETQYFGPGTRLLVL.

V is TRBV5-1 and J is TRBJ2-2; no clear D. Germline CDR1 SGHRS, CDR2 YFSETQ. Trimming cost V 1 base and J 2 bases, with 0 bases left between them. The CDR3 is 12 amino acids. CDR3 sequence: CASSLNTGELFF. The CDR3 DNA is TGCGCCAGCAGCTTGAACACCGGGGAGCTGTTTTTT.